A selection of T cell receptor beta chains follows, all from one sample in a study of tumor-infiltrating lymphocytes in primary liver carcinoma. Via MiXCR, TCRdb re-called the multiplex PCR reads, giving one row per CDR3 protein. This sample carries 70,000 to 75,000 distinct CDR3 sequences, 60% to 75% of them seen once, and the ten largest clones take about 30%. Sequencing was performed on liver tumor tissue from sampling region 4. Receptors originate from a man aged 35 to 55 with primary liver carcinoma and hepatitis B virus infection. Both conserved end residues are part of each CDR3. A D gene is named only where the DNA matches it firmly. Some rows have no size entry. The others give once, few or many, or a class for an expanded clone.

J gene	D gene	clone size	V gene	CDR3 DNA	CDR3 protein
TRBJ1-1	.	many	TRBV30	TGTGCCTGGAGAAGGGGTTCGGACACTGAAGCTTTCTTT	CAWRRGSDTEAFF
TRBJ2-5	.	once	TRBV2	TGTGCCCCTGGGAGGTCGGGGGAAGAGACCCAGTACTTC	CAPGRSGEETQYF
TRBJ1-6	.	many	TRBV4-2	TGTGCCAGCAGCCGCTTGGACAGTGAGAATTCACCCCTCCACTTT	CASSRLDSENSPLHF
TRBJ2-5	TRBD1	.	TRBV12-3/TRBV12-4	TGTGCCAGCAGCCCCGATCTGGGGACAGGGCAAGGGACCCAATACTTC	CASSPDLGTGQGTQYF
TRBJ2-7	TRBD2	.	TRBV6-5	TGTACCAGCGGTCGGGGACTAGCGGGAGGCTACGAGCAGTACTTC	CTSGRGLAGGYEQYF
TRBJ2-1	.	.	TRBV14	TGTGCAAGCGGCCAGTTTGGACCGGGATGGAATGAGCAGTTCTTC	CASGQFGPGWNEQFF
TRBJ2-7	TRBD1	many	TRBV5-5	TGTGCCAGCAGCTTGGTTACAGGGGGCTTCAACTACGAGCAGTACTTC	CASSLVTGGFNYEQYF
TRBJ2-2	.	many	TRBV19	TGTGCCAGTAGTCCGTTACCGAACACCGGGGAGCTGTTTTTT	CASSPLPNTGELFF
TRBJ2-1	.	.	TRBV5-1	TGCACCAGCAGCCCGCTTACCGGCGGCGGTAGATCCTACAATGAGCAGTTCTTC	CTSSPLTGGGRSYNEQFF
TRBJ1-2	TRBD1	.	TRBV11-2	TGTGTCAGCAGCCCAGCCGACAGGGACCATGGCTACACTTTC	CVSSPADRDHGYTF
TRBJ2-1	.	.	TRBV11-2	TGTGCCAGCAGCATGCTATCCCCGGGAGAAGGCAGCAGTGATTCCCACAATGAACAGTTCTTC	CASSMLSPGEGSSDSHNEQFF
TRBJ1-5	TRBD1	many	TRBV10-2	TGCGCCATCAGACAGGGGCTGAATCAGCCCCAGCATTTT	CAIRQGLNQPQHF
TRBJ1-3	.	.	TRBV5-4	TGTGCCAGCACCTTCTCCGGCCCTGCTGGAAACACCATATATTTT	CASTFSGPAGNTIYF